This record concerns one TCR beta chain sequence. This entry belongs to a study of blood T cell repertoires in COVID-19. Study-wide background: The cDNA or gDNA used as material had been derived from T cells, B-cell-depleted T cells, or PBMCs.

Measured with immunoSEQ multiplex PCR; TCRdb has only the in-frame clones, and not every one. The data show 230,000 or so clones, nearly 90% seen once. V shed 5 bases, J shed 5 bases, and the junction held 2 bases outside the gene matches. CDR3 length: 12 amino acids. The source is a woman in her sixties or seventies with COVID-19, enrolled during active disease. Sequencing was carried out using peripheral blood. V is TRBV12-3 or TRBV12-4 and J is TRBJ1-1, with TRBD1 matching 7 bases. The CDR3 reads CASSDRVTEAFF. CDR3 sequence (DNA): TGTGCCAGCAGTGACAGGGTTACTGAAGCTTTCTTT.